Listed below are T cell receptor beta chains from one sample, sequenced in a study of early stage breast cancer tumors. Libraries were prepared by immunoSEQ multiplex PCR; TCRdb keeps only in-frame clonotypes and omits some of them. The sample has around 40,000 clones, under 80% seen once; the top ten hold roughly 7.4%. Sequenced input: blood. Every receptor here comes from a person in their sixties or seventies with breast cancer. Each CDR3 is given with its conserved first and last residue. D genes are given only for firm matches. Clone size is stated in some rows and not others, as once, few, many or a class when expanded.

TRBJ1-4 TRBD1 TRBV11-2 - TGTGCCAGCAGCTTGACAGGGGATGGGGAAAAACTGTTTTTT CASSLTGDGEKLFF
TRBJ1-4 TRBD1 TRBV6-5 - TGTGCCAGCAGTCATCTCAGGGGGGCAAAACTGTTTTTT CASSHLRGAKLFF
TRBJ1-1 - TRBV5-1 once TGCGCCAGCAGAGGCGGGGAGAACACTGAAGCTTTCTTT CASRGGENTEAFF
TRBJ2-7 TRBD1 TRBV19 few TGTGCCACCGCGCCGGGACAGGGTGCCGAGCAGTACTTC CATAPGQGAEQYF
TRBJ2-1 - TRBV29-1 - TGCAGCGTTGATAGGAGGGCTTCACTTGCTACGGGTGAGCAGTTCTTC CSVDRRASLATGEQFF
TRBJ2-3 - TRBV2 - TGTGCCAGCAGTAGGGGGGAGGGCCAGGGAGATACGCAGTATTTT CASSRGEGQGDTQYF
TRBJ2-3 TRBD2 TRBV6-1 - TGTGCCAGCAGTGAAACCTACGCTTGGAGCGGGAGGGGCACAGATACGCAGTATTTT CASSETYAWSGRGTDTQYF
TRBJ2-1 - TRBV2 - TGTGCCAGCAGTGGACGTTATGAGCAGTTCTTC CASSGRYEQFF
TRBJ1-2 - TRBV19 - TGTGCCAGTGGGGGGTCAGATTTGGGTGGCTACACCTTC CASGGSDLGGYTF
TRBJ1-2 - TRBV28 once TGTGCCAGCAGCCCTCAAGGGAGTCTCTATGGCTACACCTTC CASSPQGSLYGYTF
TRBJ2-7 TRBD2 TRBV11-1 - TGTGCCAGCAGCCGGATTGGACTAGCAGTCCTCGAGCAGTACTTC CASSRIGLAVLEQYF
TRBJ2-7 - TRBV4-2 - TGTGCCAGCAGCCAAGGACAGGGAGGGGGCTACGAGCAGTACTTC CASSQGQGGGYEQYF
TRBJ2-7 - TRBV18 - TGTGCCAGCTCACCGGGGGGGCTGAGCTCCTACGAGCAGTACTTC CASSPGGLSSYEQYF
TRBJ1-1 TRBD1 TRBV30 few TGTGCCTGGAGTCTGGACAGGGGCAACACTGAAGCTTTCTTT CAWSLDRGNTEAFF
TRBJ1-4 TRBD1 TRBV5-4 - TGTGCCAGCAGCTCTCAAGGGACAGGGAAGGAAAAACTGTTTTTT CASSSQGTGKEKLFF
TRBJ1-4 - TRBV5-4 - TGTGCCAGCTCCCTCGGAACGACTAATGAAAAACTGTTTTTT CASSLGTTNEKLFF
TRBJ2-7 TRBD2 TRBV5-1 few TGCGCCAGCAGCCTGACGGGGGGGTACGAGCAGTACTTC CASSLTGGYEQYF
TRBJ2-1 - TRBV4-1 - TGCGCCAGCAGCCAAGATTACCGGACGAGACTCTTC CASSQDYRTRLF
TRBJ1-3 - TRBV27 - TGTGCCAGCAGCCTACAGGGCTTCTCTGGAAACACCATATATTTT CASSLQGFSGNTIYF
TRBJ2-3 - TRBV6-5 - TGTGCCAGCAGACCCGCTGGCGGCACAGATACGCAGTATTTT CASRPAGGTDTQYF
TRBJ2-1 - TRBV5-1 - TGCGCCAGCAGCTTGGCCGCGGTTTACTCCTACAATGAGCAGTTCTTC CASSLAAVYSYNEQFF
TRBJ1-1 TRBD1 TRBV7-9 - TGTGCCAGCAGCCGCACCGGGACAGAGTACACTGAAGCTTTCTTT CASSRTGTEYTEAFF
TRBJ1-2 TRBD1 TRBV4-2 few TGTGCCAGCAGGCAGGGGGGGGATGGCTACACCTTC CASRQGGDGYTF
TRBJ1-2 TRBD1 TRBV10-3 few TGTGCCATCAACCGAGCCGGGACAGTTAACTATGGCTACACCTTC CAINRAGTVNYGYTF
TRBJ1-2 TRBD1 TRBV19 - TGTGCCAGTAGTATCGCTACAGGGGGCGCCTATGGCTACACCTTC CASSIATGGAYGYTF
TRBJ1-3 - TRBV7-8 - TGTGCCAGCAGCTTAGCCGAGATGATTGGAAACACCATATATTTT CASSLAEMIGNTIYF
TRBJ2-7 - TRBV15 - TGTGCCACCAGCAGAGATCGAAGGGGGAGATCCTACGAGCAGTACTTC CATSRDRRGRSYEQYF
TRBJ2-7 - TRBV2 - TGTGCCAGCAGTCCATTGACAGGTTCCTACGAGCAGTACTTC CASSPLTGSYEQYF
TRBJ1-5 - TRBV5-5 once TGTGCCAGCAGCTCAGTCAGTAATTTCTATAGCAATCAGCCCCAGCATTTT CASSSVSNFYSNQPQHF
TRBJ2-1 TRBD2 TRBV6-6 - TGTGCCAGCAGTTACTCAGCGGGGGGTAGGGATGAGCAGTTCTTC CASSYSAGGRDEQFF
TRBJ1-1 - TRBV5-5 - TGTGCCAGTAACGAATTCATGAACACTGAAGCTTTCTTT CASNEFMNTEAFF
TRBJ1-5 - TRBV28 - TGTGCCAGCAGTTATTGGAATCAGCCCCAGCATTTT CASSYWNQPQHF
TRBJ2-5 - TRBV19 - TGTGCCAGTAGTATAGATCAACCCGGGGGCCGGACCCAGTACTTC CASSIDQPGGRTQYF
TRBJ2-5 TRBD2 TRBV5-1 - TGCGCCAGCAGCTCTAGCGGGAAAGAGACCCAGTACTTC CASSSSGKETQYF
TRBJ2-1 TRBD2 TRBV7-2 - TGTGCCAGCGGGACTAGCGGGAGTTCCTACAATGAGCAGTTCTTC CASGTSGSSYNEQFF
TRBJ2-2 - TRBV19 - TGTGCCAGTAGTATAAAGGCAGGGTCGAACACCGGGGAGCTGTTTTTT CASSIKAGSNTGELFF
TRBJ1-5 - TRBV6-5 - TGTGCCAGCAGTTACAGAGGCTCTGCCCAGCCCCAGCATTTT CASSYRGSAQPQHF
TRBJ2-3 - TRBV5-1 - TGCGCCAGCAGGCTTTTCGGGGAGTCCACAGATACGCAGTATTTT CASRLFGESTDTQYF
TRBJ1-5 - TRBV6-1 few TGTGCCAGCACCCATGGGGCGGGAAATCAGCCCCAGCATTTT CASTHGAGNQPQHF
TRBJ1-3 - TRBV6-1 - TGTGCCAGCAGTGAACGGGGCGTAAGGGACGGCTCTGGAAACACCATATATTTT CASSERGVRDGSGNTIYF
TRBJ1-1 - TRBV6-5 - TGTGCCAGCAGTTACGTACCGAGTGGGACTGAAGCTTTCTTT CASSYVPSGTEAFF
TRBJ1-5 TRBD1 TRBV6-6 - TGTGCCAGCAGTCCTTTGGACAGGGGGTCCAATCAGCCCCAGCATTTT CASSPLDRGSNQPQHF
TRBJ1-3 - TRBV4-2 few TGTGCCAGCAGCCAAGATACGCGGGACACCATATATTTT CASSQDTRDTIYF
TRBJ1-1 TRBD1 TRBV7-9 few TGTGCCAGCAGCTTGGACAGGGTCAACACTGAAGCTTTCTTT CASSLDRVNTEAFF
TRBJ2-5 - TRBV5-1 - TGCGCCAGCAGCAAGGGACCGAGAGATTACCAAGAGACCCAGTACTTC CASSKGPRDYQETQYF
TRBJ2-1 - TRBV18 - TGTGCCAGCTCACCAGGCCCGAGCTCCTACAATGAGCAGTTCTTC CASSPGPSSYNEQFF
TRBJ1-5 - TRBV5-1 once TGCGCCAGCAGCCCCGGGACAACGGACAATCAGCCCCAGCATTTT CASSPGTTDNQPQHF
TRBJ1-4 TRBD1 TRBV9 - TGTGCCAGCAGCCCGAGACAGGGGTATAATGAAAAACTGTTTTTT CASSPRQGYNEKLFF
TRBJ2-6 TRBD1 TRBV5-4 - TGTGCCAGCAGGAGAGGGGGCGCGGCCAACGTCCTGACTTTC CASRRGGAANVLTF
TRBJ2-7 - TRBV5-1 - TGCGCCAGCAGCTCCCGGTGGACGGGGGCCTACGAGCAGTACTTC CASSSRWTGAYEQYF
TRBJ1-2 - TRBV6-5 - TGTGCCAGCAGTTTCGACGGATACTATGGCTACACCTTC CASSFDGYYGYTF
TRBJ1-2 - TRBV19 - TGTGCCAGTAGTAGACAGCAAGTTAACTATGGCTACACCTTC CASSRQQVNYGYTF
TRBJ2-7 TRBD2 TRBV29-1 once TGCAGCGTTGCAGAGCGGGAGGAAACCGAGCAGTACTTC CSVAEREETEQYF
TRBJ2-3 TRBD1 TRBV7-9 - TGTGCCACCAGGCCGGGACAGGGGGCCGTAGATACGCAGTATTTT CATRPGQGAVDTQYF